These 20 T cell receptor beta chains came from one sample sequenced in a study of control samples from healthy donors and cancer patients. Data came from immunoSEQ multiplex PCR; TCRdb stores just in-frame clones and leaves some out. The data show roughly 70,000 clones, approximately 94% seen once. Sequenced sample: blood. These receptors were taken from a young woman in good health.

The CDR3 nucleotides are TGTGCCAGCAGCTGGGACAGCTATGGCTACACCTTC. Translating it yields CASSWDSYGYTF. The chain links TRBV12-3 or TRBV12-4 to TRBJ1-2, with 7 bases lining up with TRBD1. Germline trimming cut 6 bases from V and 4 bases from J; bases unmatched to any gene: 2. This CDR3 is built from 12 residues.

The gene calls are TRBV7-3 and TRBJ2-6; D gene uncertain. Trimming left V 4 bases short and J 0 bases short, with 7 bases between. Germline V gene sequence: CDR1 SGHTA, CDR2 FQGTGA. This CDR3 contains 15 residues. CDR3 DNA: TGTGCCAGCAGCTCCGTGGGCTCTGGGGCCAACGTCCTGACTTTC. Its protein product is CASSSVGSGANVLTF.

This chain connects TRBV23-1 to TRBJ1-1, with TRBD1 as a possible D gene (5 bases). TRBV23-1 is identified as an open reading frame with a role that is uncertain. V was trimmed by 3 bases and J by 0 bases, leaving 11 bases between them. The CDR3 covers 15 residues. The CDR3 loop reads CASSHGAGLNTEAFF. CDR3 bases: TGCGCCAGCAGTCACGGGGCGGGTTTGAACACTGAAGCTTTCTTT.

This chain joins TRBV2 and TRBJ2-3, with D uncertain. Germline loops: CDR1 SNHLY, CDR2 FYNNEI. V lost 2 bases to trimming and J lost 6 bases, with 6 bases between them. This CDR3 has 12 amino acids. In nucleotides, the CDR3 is TGTGCCAGCAGTGAACGAGTGGATACGCAGTATTTT. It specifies CASSERVDTQYF.

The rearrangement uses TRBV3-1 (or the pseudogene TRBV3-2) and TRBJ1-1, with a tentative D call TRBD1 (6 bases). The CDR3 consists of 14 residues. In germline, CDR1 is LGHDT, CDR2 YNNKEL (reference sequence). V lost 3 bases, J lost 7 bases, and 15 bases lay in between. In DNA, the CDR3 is TGTGCCAGCAGCCATACCACAGGGCATGGTGAAGCTTTCTTT. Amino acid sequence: CASSHTTGHGEAFF.

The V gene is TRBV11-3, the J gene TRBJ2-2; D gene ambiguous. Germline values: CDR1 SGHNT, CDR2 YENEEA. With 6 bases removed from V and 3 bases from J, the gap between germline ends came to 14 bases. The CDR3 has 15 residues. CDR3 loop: CASSNYPTDTGELFF. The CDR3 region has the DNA TGTGCCAGCAGTAATTACCCCACAGACACCGGGGAGCTGTTTTTT.

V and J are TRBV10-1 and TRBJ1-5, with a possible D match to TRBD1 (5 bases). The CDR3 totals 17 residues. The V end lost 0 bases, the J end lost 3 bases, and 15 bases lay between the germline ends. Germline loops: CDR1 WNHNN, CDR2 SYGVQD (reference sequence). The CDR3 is CASSESVLGGDNQPQHF. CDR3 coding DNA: TGCGCCAGCAGTGAGTCGGTGTTGGGGGGAGACAATCAGCCCCAGCATTTT.

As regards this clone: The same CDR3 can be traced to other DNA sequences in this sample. The CDR3 coding sequence is TGTGCCAGCAGCCGAGTTCAGGAGCCTGGGGGGGGCCAGTACTTC. Translating it yields CASSRVQEPGGGQYF. V is TRBV5-6 and J is TRBJ2-5; 7 bases are a match to TRBD2. CDR3 length: 15 amino acids. Trimming took 4 bases from V and 10 from J; bases not matched to a gene: 16. Per germline, CDR1 SGHDT and CDR2 YYEEEE.

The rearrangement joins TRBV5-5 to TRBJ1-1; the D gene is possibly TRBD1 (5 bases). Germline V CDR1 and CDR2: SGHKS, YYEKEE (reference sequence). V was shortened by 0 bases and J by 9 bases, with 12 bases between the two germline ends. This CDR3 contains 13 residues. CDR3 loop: CASSLVRVEKAFF. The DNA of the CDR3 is TGTGCCAGCAGCTTGGTCAGGGTCGAAAAAGCTTTCTTT.

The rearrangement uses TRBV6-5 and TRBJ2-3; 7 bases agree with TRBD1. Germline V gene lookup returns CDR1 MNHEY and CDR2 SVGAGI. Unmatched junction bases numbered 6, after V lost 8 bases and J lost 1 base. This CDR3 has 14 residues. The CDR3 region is CASETGDGTDTQYF. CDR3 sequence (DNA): TGTGCCAGCGAAACAGGGGACGGCACAGATACGCAGTATTTT.

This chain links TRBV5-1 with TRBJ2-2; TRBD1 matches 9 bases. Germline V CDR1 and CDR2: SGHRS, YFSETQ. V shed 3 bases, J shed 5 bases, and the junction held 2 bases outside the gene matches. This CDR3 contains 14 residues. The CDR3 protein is CASSSGTGTGELFF. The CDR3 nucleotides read TGCGCCAGCAGCTCCGGGACAGGGACCGGGGAGCTGTTTTTT.

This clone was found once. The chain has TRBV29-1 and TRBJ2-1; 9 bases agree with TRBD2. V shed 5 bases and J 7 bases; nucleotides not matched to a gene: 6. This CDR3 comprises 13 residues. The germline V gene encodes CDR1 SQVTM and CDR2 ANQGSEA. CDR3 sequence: CSVMAGGQNEQFF. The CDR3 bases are TGCAGCGTTATGGCGGGGGGGCAGAATGAGCAGTTCTTC.

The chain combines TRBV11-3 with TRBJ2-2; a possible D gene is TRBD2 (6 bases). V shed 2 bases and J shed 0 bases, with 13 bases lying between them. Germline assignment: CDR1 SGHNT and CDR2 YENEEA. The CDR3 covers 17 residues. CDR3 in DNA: TGTGCCAGCAGCTTACGGGGGTTGATCACGAACACCGGGGAGCTGTTTTTT. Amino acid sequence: CASSLRGLITNTGELFF.

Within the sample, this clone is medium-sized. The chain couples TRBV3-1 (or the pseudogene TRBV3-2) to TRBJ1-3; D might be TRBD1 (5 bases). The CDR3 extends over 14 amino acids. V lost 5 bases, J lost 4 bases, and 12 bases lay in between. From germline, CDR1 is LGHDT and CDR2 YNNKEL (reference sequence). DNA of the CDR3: TGTGCCAGCAGCTTCCTAGGGGAAGGAAACACCATATATTTT. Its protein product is CASSFLGEGNTIYF.

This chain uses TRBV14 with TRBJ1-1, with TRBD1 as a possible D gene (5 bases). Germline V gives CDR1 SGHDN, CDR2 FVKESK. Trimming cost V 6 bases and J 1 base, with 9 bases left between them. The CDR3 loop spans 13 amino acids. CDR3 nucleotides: TGTGCCAGCAGATGGGGGGAGAACACTGAAGCTTTCTTT. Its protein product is CASRWGENTEAFF.

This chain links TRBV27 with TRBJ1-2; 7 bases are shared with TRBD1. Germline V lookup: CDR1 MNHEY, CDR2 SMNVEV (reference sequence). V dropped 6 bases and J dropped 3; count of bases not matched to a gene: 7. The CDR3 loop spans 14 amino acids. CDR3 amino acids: CASRRTGDYYGYTF. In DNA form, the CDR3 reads TGTGCCAGCAGAAGGACAGGCGACTACTATGGCTACACCTTC.

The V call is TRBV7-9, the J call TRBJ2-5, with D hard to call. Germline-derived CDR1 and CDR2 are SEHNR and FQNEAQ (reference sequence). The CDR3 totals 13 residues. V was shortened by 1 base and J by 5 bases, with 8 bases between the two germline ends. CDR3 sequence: CASSLGHLETQYF. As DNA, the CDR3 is TGTGCCAGCAGCTTAGGGCACTTGGAGACCCAGTACTTC.

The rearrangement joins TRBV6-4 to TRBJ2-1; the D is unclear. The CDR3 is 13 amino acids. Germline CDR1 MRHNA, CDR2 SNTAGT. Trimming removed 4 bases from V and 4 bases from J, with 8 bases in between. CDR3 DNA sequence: TGTGCCAGCAGTGCATTGCCTTACAATGAGCAGTTCTTC. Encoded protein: CASSALPYNEQFF.

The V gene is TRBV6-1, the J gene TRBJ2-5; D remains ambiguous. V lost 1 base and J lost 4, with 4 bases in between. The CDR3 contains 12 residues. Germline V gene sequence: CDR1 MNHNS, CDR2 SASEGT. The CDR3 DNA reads TGTGCCAGCAGTGAAGTTGGAGAGACCCAGTACTTC. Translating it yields CASSEVGETQYF.

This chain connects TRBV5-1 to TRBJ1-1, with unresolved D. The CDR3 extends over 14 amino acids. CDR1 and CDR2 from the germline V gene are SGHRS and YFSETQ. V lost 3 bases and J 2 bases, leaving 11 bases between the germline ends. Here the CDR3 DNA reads TGCGCCAGCAGCTCGCAGGCGCTTAACACTGAAGCTTTCTTT. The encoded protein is CASSSQALNTEAFF.